One sample yielded the 2 T cell receptor beta chains listed below, sequenced in a study of cytomegalovirus exposure and HLA in healthy donors. The PCR used 60 Vbeta and 13 Jbeta primers. Repertoires were generated with immunoSEQ multiplex PCR, while TCRdb's copy carries only in-frame clones and drops some. The sample holds 100,000 to 150,000 clones; approximately 80% are singletons and the top ten take 1%. What was sequenced was PBMCs. Receptors were obtained from a man aged 35 to 55 in good health and CMV-seronegative.

In nucleotides, the CDR3 is TGTGCCAGCAGGGGAGCGGGGGACCACACAGATACGCAGTATTTT. Amino acid sequence: CASRGAGDHTDTQYF. The V call is TRBV2, the J call TRBJ2-3; 8 nucleotides agree with TRBD2. The J segment lost 2 bases and the V segment lost 6 bases, leaving 7 bases of the junction unmatched. The germline V gene encodes CDR1 SNHLY and CDR2 FYNNEI. The CDR3 has 15 residues.

The chain joins TRBV10-3 to TRBJ1-6; no clear D gene. Trimming took 0 bases from V and 8 from J, leaving 11 bases between them. Per germline, CDR1 ENHRY and CDR2 SYGVKD. The CDR3 spans 15 residues. The DNA for the CDR3 is TGTGCCATCAGTGAGTCCCAGGTTGTTTATTCACCCCTCCACTTT. It encodes CAISESQVVYSPLHF.